The clone carrying this T cell receptor beta chain was observed once. Its antigen is not identified. This record comes from a study of T cells in narcolepsy. Study at large: Healthy controls were enrolled alongside patients with narcolepsy type 1 or type 2. Study-level results: No autoreactive T cell clone sequences appeared in some memory CD4+ repertoires. Autoreactive HCRT-specific and TRIB2-specific clonotypes were marked in same-patient CSF-versus-blood CD4+ comparisons. Blood of same and different patients, but not healthy controls, reportedly held recurring autoreactive clonotypes.

The method was immunoSEQ multiplex PCR; TCRdb's version includes in-frame clones alone and lacks a portion of them. The sample contains 15,000 to 20,000 clones, 80% to 90% of which appear only once. J was trimmed by 4 bases and V by 5 bases; bases with no gene match: 7. Germline-derived CDR1 and CDR2 are MNHEY and SMNVEV (reference sequence). The CDR3 has 16 residues. The source material was memory (CD45RA-) CD4+ T cells from blood. The clonotype comes from a human donor in good health. The chain links TRBV27 to TRBJ2-1, with 11 bases fitting TRBD2. The CDR3 sequence is CASSRTGTSGYNEQFF. For the CDR3, the DNA is TGTGCCAGCAGTCGAACCGGGACTAGCGGATACAATGAGCAGTTCTTC.